Listed below are T cell receptor beta chains from one sample, sequenced in a study of cytomegalovirus exposure and HLA in healthy donors. Produced via immunoSEQ multiplex PCR; TCRdb's table is partial and in-frame only. This table holds approximately 170,000 clones, 65% to 85% found once. Sequencing used PBMCs. These TCRs come from a male donor in good health and CMV-seronegative. CDR3s include the opening cysteine and the closing phenylalanine or tryptophan. A D gene is named only where the DNA matches it firmly. Rows may omit the clone size; those that give it use once, few, many or a size class.

J gene: TRBJ2-5; clone size: .; V gene: TRBV7-6; D gene: .; CDR3 DNA: TGTGCCAGCAGCTTAAGCTGGGGGCCAGAAGAGACCCAGTACTTC; CDR3 protein: CASSLSWGPEETQYF
J gene: TRBJ2-7; clone size: once; V gene: TRBV9; D gene: .; CDR3 DNA: TGTGCCAGCAGCGTAGCGGGGGTTACCTACGAGCAGTACTTC; CDR3 protein: CASSVAGVTYEQYF
J gene: TRBJ2-7; clone size: .; V gene: TRBV4-3; D gene: .; CDR3 DNA: TGCGCCAGCAGCCAAGAACGCAGGGCCGCCTACGAGCAGTACTTC; CDR3 protein: CASSQERRAAYEQYF
J gene: TRBJ2-3; clone size: .; V gene: TRBV28; D gene: .; CDR3 DNA: TGTGCCAGCAGTGAGACAGGTTTGGCAGATACGCAGTATTTT; CDR3 protein: CASSETGLADTQYF
J gene: TRBJ1-1; clone size: few; V gene: TRBV13; D gene: .; CDR3 DNA: TGTGCCAGCAGCCAGGAGGCCGATAAAGCTTTCTTT; CDR3 protein: CASSQEADKAFF
J gene: TRBJ1-1; clone size: .; V gene: TRBV7-3; D gene: .; CDR3 DNA: TGTGCCAGCAGCTTAAGGGCAGGGATGAACACTGAAGCTTTCTTT; CDR3 protein: CASSLRAGMNTEAFF
J gene: TRBJ1-2; clone size: .; V gene: TRBV19; D gene: .; CDR3 DNA: TGTGCCAGTAGTCCCGAGAGGGCTAACTATGGCTACACCTTC; CDR3 protein: CASSPERANYGYTF
J gene: TRBJ2-1; clone size: .; V gene: TRBV5-1; D gene: TRBD2; CDR3 DNA: TGCGCCAGCTTGCTGTCCCCTAGCGGGAGGGGCTCCTACAATGAGCAGTTCTTC; CDR3 protein: CASLLSPSGRGSYNEQFF
J gene: TRBJ2-7; clone size: .; V gene: TRBV9; D gene: TRBD2; CDR3 DNA: TGTGCCAGCAGCGAGGGGACTAGCGTTTCCTACGAGCAGTACTTC; CDR3 protein: CASSEGTSVSYEQYF
J gene: TRBJ2-5; clone size: .; V gene: TRBV19; D gene: TRBD1; CDR3 DNA: TGTGCCAGTAGTATAGGCCGGGACAGGGTTGAGACCCAGTACTTC; CDR3 protein: CASSIGRDRVETQYF
J gene: TRBJ1-5; clone size: .; V gene: TRBV29-1; D gene: TRBD1; CDR3 DNA: TGCAGCGTTGCCCCCGGGACAGGGTTTGACGATCAGCCCCAGCATTTT; CDR3 protein: CSVAPGTGFDDQPQHF
J gene: TRBJ2-1; clone size: few; V gene: TRBV4-3; D gene: TRBD2; CDR3 DNA: TGCGCCAGCAGCCCACAACTTAGCGGGGGGGCGTGGGAGCAGTTCTTC; CDR3 protein: CASSPQLSGGAWEQFF
J gene: TRBJ1-2; clone size: .; V gene: TRBV4-1; D gene: TRBD1; CDR3 DNA: TGCGCCAGCAGCCGGCTCCCGTCGGACAGGTACTACACCTTC; CDR3 protein: CASSRLPSDRYYTF
J gene: TRBJ1-1; clone size: .; V gene: TRBV7-2; D gene: .; CDR3 DNA: TGTGCCAGCAGCTTAGCGCTAGGCACTGAAGCTTTCTTT; CDR3 protein: CASSLALGTEAFF
J gene: TRBJ2-3; clone size: .; V gene: TRBV11-2; D gene: .; CDR3 DNA: TGTGCCAGCAGCCCGGGGACTGGGGGATACACAGATACGCAGTATTTT; CDR3 protein: CASSPGTGGYTDTQYF
J gene: TRBJ1-2; clone size: .; V gene: TRBV15; D gene: .; CDR3 DNA: TGTGCCACCAGCAGACGGACAGAAAACTATGGCTACACCTTC; CDR3 protein: CATSRRTENYGYTF
J gene: TRBJ2-1; clone size: .; V gene: TRBV4-3; D gene: .; CDR3 DNA: TGCGCCAGCAGCCAAGAGGGACAACACTCCTACAATGAGCAGTTCTTC; CDR3 protein: CASSQEGQHSYNEQFF
J gene: TRBJ2-7; clone size: .; V gene: TRBV7-9; D gene: .; CDR3 DNA: TGTTCCAGCAGCCGCCCGAACCGCGACTCCTACGAGCAGTACTTC; CDR3 protein: CSSSRPNRDSYEQYF
J gene: TRBJ2-6; clone size: .; V gene: TRBV30; D gene: .; CDR3 DNA: TGTGCCTGGACAGGGTCTGGGGCCAACGTCCTGACTTTC; CDR3 protein: CAWTGSGANVLTF
J gene: TRBJ2-3; clone size: .; V gene: TRBV15; D gene: .; CDR3 DNA: TGTGCCACCAGCAGGTGGGGGGATTCTAGCACAGATACGCAGTATTTT; CDR3 protein: CATSRWGDSSTDTQYF
J gene: TRBJ2-2; clone size: .; V gene: TRBV21-1; D gene: .; CDR3 DNA: TGTGCCAGCAGCCTCCGACAGGGATGGTACACCGGGGAGCTGTTTTTT; CDR3 protein: CASSLRQGWYTGELFF
J gene: TRBJ2-7; clone size: .; V gene: TRBV10-3; D gene: TRBD2; CDR3 DNA: TGTGCCATCAGTGACCGTGTTAGCGGGGGGAGGGACTACGAGCAGTACTTC; CDR3 protein: CAISDRVSGGRDYEQYF
J gene: TRBJ2-1; clone size: .; V gene: TRBV9; D gene: TRBD2; CDR3 DNA: TGTGCCAGCAGCGCCTCCCGTACTAGCGGGGGGGCCAAGGAGCAGTTCTTC; CDR3 protein: CASSASRTSGGAKEQFF
J gene: TRBJ1-4; clone size: .; V gene: TRBV6-1; D gene: TRBD1; CDR3 DNA: TGTGCCAGCAGTGAAGCCCGACTGGACAGGCTGAATGAAAAACTGTTTTTT; CDR3 protein: CASSEARLDRLNEKLFF
J gene: TRBJ1-2; clone size: .; V gene: TRBV5-4; D gene: .; CDR3 DNA: TGTGCCAGCAGCTTGGGACGGGACACCGGCTACACCTTC; CDR3 protein: CASSLGRDTGYTF
J gene: TRBJ2-5; clone size: .; V gene: TRBV7-9; D gene: .; CDR3 DNA: TGTGCCAGCAGCTCCTCAGGGGCCCAAGAGACCCAGTACTTC; CDR3 protein: CASSSSGAQETQYF
J gene: TRBJ2-2; clone size: .; V gene: TRBV5-6; D gene: TRBD1; CDR3 DNA: TGTGCCAGCAGCTTGACTCGCAGGGGGCTGTCCGGGGAGCTGTTTTTT; CDR3 protein: CASSLTRRGLSGELFF
J gene: TRBJ2-3; clone size: .; V gene: TRBV6-4; D gene: .; CDR3 DNA: TGTGCCAGCAGCGGAGAGCGGGATACGCAGTATTTT; CDR3 protein: CASSGERDTQYF
J gene: TRBJ2-7; clone size: .; V gene: TRBV18; D gene: .; CDR3 DNA: TGTGCCAGCTCACCAACGGTCTACGAGCAGTACTTC; CDR3 protein: CASSPTVYEQYF
J gene: TRBJ2-2; clone size: .; V gene: TRBV27; D gene: TRBD2; CDR3 DNA: TGTGCCAGCAGTTTACTAGCGGGGGCCAGGGGGGAGCTGTTTTTT; CDR3 protein: CASSLLAGARGELFF
J gene: TRBJ2-2; clone size: .; V gene: TRBV19; D gene: TRBD1; CDR3 DNA: TGTGCCAGTAGTGCCTCGGACAGGGGAAACACCGGGGAGCTGTTTTTT; CDR3 protein: CASSASDRGNTGELFF
J gene: TRBJ2-1; clone size: .; V gene: TRBV30; D gene: .; CDR3 DNA: TGTGCCTGGAGTCCCCGGGGGGGGTGGCAGGGGGTGAACAATGAGCAGTTCTTC; CDR3 protein: CAWSPRGGWQGVNNEQFF
J gene: TRBJ2-3; clone size: .; V gene: TRBV7-2; D gene: TRBD2; CDR3 DNA: TGTGCCAGCAGCTTAGTACACACTAGCGGATCTGATACGCAGTATTTT; CDR3 protein: CASSLVHTSGSDTQYF
J gene: TRBJ1-2; clone size: .; V gene: TRBV5-1; D gene: TRBD1; CDR3 DNA: TGCGCCAGCAGCTTGGCTCAGGGGGAGACTACGAACTATGGCTACACCTTC; CDR3 protein: CASSLAQGETTNYGYTF
J gene: TRBJ2-7; clone size: .; V gene: TRBV11-2; D gene: .; CDR3 DNA: TGTGCCAGCAGCTCCCCCCGGGGTCTTACGGGAACCCACTACGAGCAGTACTTC; CDR3 protein: CASSSPRGLTGTHYEQYF
J gene: TRBJ2-7; clone size: .; V gene: TRBV7-8; D gene: TRBD1; CDR3 DNA: TGTGCCAGCGGCCGGACAGGGGGAAACTACGAGCAGTACTTC; CDR3 protein: CASGRTGGNYEQYF
J gene: TRBJ2-3; clone size: .; V gene: TRBV5-3; D gene: TRBD1; CDR3 DNA: TGTGCCAGAAGCTTGTTGGCTGGACAGGGTACAGATACGCAGTATTTT; CDR3 protein: CARSLLAGQGTDTQYF
J gene: TRBJ2-4; clone size: .; V gene: TRBV9; D gene: TRBD2; CDR3 DNA: TGTGCCAGCAGCCGGACTAGTGAGGGAACCATTCAGTACTTC; CDR3 protein: CASSRTSEGTIQYF
J gene: TRBJ1-2; clone size: .; V gene: TRBV2; D gene: .; CDR3 DNA: TGTGCCAGCAGTGAAACCGGGGTCTATGGCTACACCTTC; CDR3 protein: CASSETGVYGYTF
J gene: TRBJ2-7; clone size: .; V gene: TRBV7-9; D gene: .; CDR3 DNA: TGTTCCAGCAGCTTAGGTGCAGGGTCCTACGAGCAGTACTTC; CDR3 protein: CSSSLGAGSYEQYF
J gene: TRBJ1-4; clone size: .; V gene: TRBV7-2; D gene: TRBD1; CDR3 DNA: TGTGCCAGCAGCTTAGACCGGGACAGGAATGAAAAACTGTTTTTT; CDR3 protein: CASSLDRDRNEKLFF
J gene: TRBJ2-1; clone size: .; V gene: TRBV29-1; D gene: TRBD2; CDR3 DNA: TGCAGCGTTGAGAGTCGGGGACTAGTTAGAGGCGGCTACAATGAGCAGTTCTTC; CDR3 protein: CSVESRGLVRGGYNEQFF
J gene: TRBJ2-7; clone size: few; V gene: TRBV28; D gene: TRBD2; CDR3 DNA: TGTGCCAGCAGTTTGGGAGGGGTTACGTCCTACGAGCAGTACTTC; CDR3 protein: CASSLGGVTSYEQYF
J gene: TRBJ2-2; clone size: .; V gene: TRBV19; D gene: TRBD2; CDR3 DNA: TGTGCCAGTAGTCCACTAGCGGGAGGATCGAACACCGGGGAGCTGTTTTTT; CDR3 protein: CASSPLAGGSNTGELFF
J gene: TRBJ2-3; clone size: .; V gene: TRBV19; D gene: TRBD2; CDR3 DNA: TGTGCCAGTAGTATCGGCGGGACTAGGGGCACAGATACGCAGTATTTT; CDR3 protein: CASSIGGTRGTDTQYF
J gene: TRBJ1-2; clone size: .; V gene: TRBV2; D gene: .; CDR3 DNA: TGTGCCAGCAGGTCCAGATATGGCTACACCTTC; CDR3 protein: CASRSRYGYTF
J gene: TRBJ2-5; clone size: .; V gene: TRBV10-3; D gene: .; CDR3 DNA: TGTGCCATCGGCGACTCGTACCAAGAGACCCAGTACTTC; CDR3 protein: CAIGDSYQETQYF
J gene: TRBJ2-2; clone size: once; V gene: TRBV6-5; D gene: .; CDR3 DNA: TGTGCCAGCAGGTCAGGGTGGCCGGACACCGGGGAGCTGTTTTTT; CDR3 protein: CASRSGWPDTGELFF
J gene: TRBJ2-1; clone size: .; V gene: TRBV6-4; D gene: TRBD1; CDR3 DNA: TGTGCCAGCAGTTTGTCCGGGACAGCCGTGTACAATGAGCAGTTCTTC; CDR3 protein: CASSLSGTAVYNEQFF
J gene: TRBJ2-3; clone size: .; V gene: TRBV29-1; D gene: TRBD2; CDR3 DNA: TGCAGCGTTGCCCCTACCGGGAGGGCAGATACGCAGTATTTT; CDR3 protein: CSVAPTGRADTQYF
J gene: TRBJ1-2; clone size: .; V gene: TRBV6-5; D gene: TRBD1; CDR3 DNA: TGTGCCAGCAGTTGGGACAGGGAGAACTATGGCTACCCCTTC; CDR3 protein: CASSWDRENYGYPF
J gene: TRBJ1-1; clone size: .; V gene: TRBV19; D gene: TRBD1; CDR3 DNA: TGTGCCAGTAGTCCAGGACAGGGGGCCCCTCAGAACACTGAAGCTTTCTTT; CDR3 protein: CASSPGQGAPQNTEAFF
J gene: TRBJ1-3; clone size: .; V gene: TRBV13; D gene: .; CDR3 DNA: TGTGCCAGCAGCTCCATCCAAAACACCATATATTTT; CDR3 protein: CASSSIQNTIYF
J gene: TRBJ1-1; clone size: .; V gene: TRBV6-5; D gene: TRBD1; CDR3 DNA: TGTGCCAGCAGAGAGCCGGGACAGAGGAACACTGAAGCTTTCTTT; CDR3 protein: CASREPGQRNTEAFF
J gene: TRBJ2-3; clone size: .; V gene: TRBV28; D gene: TRBD2; CDR3 DNA: TGTGCCACCCTCCGGGGCGGGAGGATGGGAAATACGCAGTATTTT; CDR3 protein: CATLRGGRMGNTQYF
J gene: TRBJ1-1; clone size: .; V gene: TRBV5-4; D gene: .; CDR3 DNA: TGTGCCAGCAGGGGGTGGGGGGGCACTGAAGCTTTCTTT; CDR3 protein: CASRGWGGTEAFF